This TCR beta chain originates from a study of OX40 agonist ivuxolimab in advanced cancers. For the study at large: As their treatment, patients were administered ivuxolimab, an agonistic anti-OX40 (CD134) antibody. Participants, roughly 81% male, averaged approximately 60 years of age, ranging from about 20 to 80.

The CDR3 extends over 13 amino acids. Germline CDR1 is SQVTM and CDR2 is ANQGSEA. With 3 bases clipped from V and 7 bases from J, the junction kept 5 bases outside the gene matches. A remark on this clone: The antigen is unknown.

Method: immunoSEQ multiplex PCR; TCRdb's copy keeps in-frame clones and lacks some. Among over 70,000 clones, 80% to 90% were seen once, and the ten largest hold 1.5% to 2.5%. Study-level results: Averaged across samples, CD8+ T cells carried more expanded clones than CD4+ did.

This material consisted of CD4+ or CD8+ T cells sorted from blood, taken in a trial of the OX40 agonist ivuxolimab. This TCR was sampled from an adult with an advanced solid tumor such as melanoma, head and neck, liver or kidney cancer. This rearrangement joins TRBV29-1 to TRBJ1-4, with 7 positions matching TRBD1. CDR3 nucleotides: TGCAGCGTTGAGAGAGGGGGCTCTGAAAAACTGTTTTTT. Amino acid sequence: CSVERGGSEKLFF. Together with reference TRBV29-1 and TRBJ1-4, the CDR3 gives the full variable domain: SAVISQKPSRDICQRGTSLTIQCQVDSQVTMMFWYRQQPGQSLTLIATANQGSEATYESGFVIDKFPISRPNLTFSTLTVSNMSPEDSSIYLCSVERGGSEKLFFGSGTQLSVL.